One T cell receptor beta chain is described in this entry. What it binds is not known. The CDR3 consists of 13 residues. J gave up 0 bases and V 3 bases, and 2 bases lay outside the gene matches. Germline V gives CDR1 SQVTM, CDR2 ANQGSEA. Time point given: newly diagnosed GD, antithyroid drugs for less than 3 months. The TCR library was made from RNA extracted from PBMCs. These data come from a study of regulatory T cells in long-lasting Graves disease. Points from the study as a whole: Relative to new patients (roughly 970), persistent patients exhibited greater sharing of public clonotypes (around 2,500).

Arm-PCR of CDR3 regions and iRepertoire HTBI primers were the basis on which TCR beta libraries were built. One entry per CDR3 protein results from TCRdb running MiXCR on the multiplex PCR reads. The sample has roughly 610,000 distinct CDR3 sequences, about 16% seen once. The sample was also linked to a second study, of T cells in Graves' hyperthyroidism and ophthalmopathy. That study reports: TCR CDR3 regions were first amplified by RT-PCR with HTBI primers. The majority of expanded thyroid clonotypes above 0.001 also appeared in blood. In simple terms, a model built on 13 V-J features told ophthalmopathy apart from stable hyperthyroidism.

The receptor's source is a man aged 18 to 29 with Graves disease. Sequencing was performed on peripheral blood mononuclear cells (PBMCs), taken at new diagnosis, from a patient treated with antithyroid drugs. The chain uses TRBV29-1 and TRBJ2-7, with 7 bases lining up with TRBD2. In DNA form, the CDR3 reads TGCAGCGTTGACGGGGGGAGCTCCTACGAGCAGTACTTC. Its translation: CSVDGGSSYEQYF.